In this sample, the clone carrying this T cell receptor (beta chain) turned up once. Its target is not known. The data stem from a study of monozygotic twins with cystic fibrosis. V lost 2 bases to trimming and J lost 2 bases, with 17 bases between them. This CDR3 comprises 17 residues. The germline CDR1 and CDR2 sequences are SGHNT and YENEEA. Study observations and caveats: Clonality was generally low (median about 0.0095), higher in the most severe patients. Monozygotic CF twin pairs shared significantly more nucleotide-identical clonotypes than unrelated CF individuals did. Age, concordance and disease severity did not associate with shared CDR3 numbers. Co-twins had the most similar V usage for 13 of 16 pairs, J for 8.

The protocol was immunoSEQ multiplex PCR, while the TCRdb copy is restricted to in-frame clones and leaves out a portion. The table shows 15,000 to 25,000 clones, with 75% to 95% occurring only once. The V and J genes are TRBV11-3 and TRBJ2-3; weak D call: TRBD2 (6 bases). The sample taken for sequencing was blood. The clonotype originates from a girl aged 2 to 9 with cystic fibrosis. CDR3 sequence: CASSLSSSETHTDTQYF. In DNA form, the CDR3 reads TGTGCCAGCAGCTTAAGCTCTAGCGAGACCCACACAGATACGCAGTATTTT.